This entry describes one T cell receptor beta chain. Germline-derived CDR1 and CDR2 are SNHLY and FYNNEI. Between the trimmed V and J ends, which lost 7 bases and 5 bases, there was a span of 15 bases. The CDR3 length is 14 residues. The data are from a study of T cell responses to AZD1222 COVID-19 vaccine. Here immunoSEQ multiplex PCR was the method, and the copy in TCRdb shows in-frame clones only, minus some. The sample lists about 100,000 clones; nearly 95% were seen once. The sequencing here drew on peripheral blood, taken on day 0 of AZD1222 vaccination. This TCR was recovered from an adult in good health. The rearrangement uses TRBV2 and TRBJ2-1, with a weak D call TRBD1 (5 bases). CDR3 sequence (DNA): TGTGCCAGCAATAGGGAACAGGCAGACAATGAGCAGTTCTTC. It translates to CASNREQADNEQFF.